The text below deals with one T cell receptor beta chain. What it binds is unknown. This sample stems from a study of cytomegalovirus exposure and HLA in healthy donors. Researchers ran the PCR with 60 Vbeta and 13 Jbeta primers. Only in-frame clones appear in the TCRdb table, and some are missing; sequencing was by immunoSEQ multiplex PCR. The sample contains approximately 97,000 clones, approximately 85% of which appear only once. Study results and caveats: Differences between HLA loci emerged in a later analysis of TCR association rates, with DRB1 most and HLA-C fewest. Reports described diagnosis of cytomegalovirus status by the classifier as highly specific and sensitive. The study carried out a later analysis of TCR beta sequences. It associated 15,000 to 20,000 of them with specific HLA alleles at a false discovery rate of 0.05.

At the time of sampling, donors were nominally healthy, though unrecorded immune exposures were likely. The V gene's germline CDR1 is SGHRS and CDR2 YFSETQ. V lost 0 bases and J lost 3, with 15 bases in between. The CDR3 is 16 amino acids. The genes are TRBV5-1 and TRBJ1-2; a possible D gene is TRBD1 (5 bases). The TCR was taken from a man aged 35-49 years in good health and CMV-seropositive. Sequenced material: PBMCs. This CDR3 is CASSLGSDRRYYGYTF. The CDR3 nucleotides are TGCGCCAGCAGCTTGGGATCCGACAGACGATACTATGGCTACACCTTC.